A single sample is the source of the 19 T cell receptor beta chains below, sequenced in a study of shared T cell receptors in the human thymus. Sequencing was performed with immunoSEQ multiplex PCR; in TCRdb, only in-frame clones are kept and a portion is missing. Here the sample spans roughly 700,000 clones, 88% being singletons. These same records also appear under a second study, on human thymus T cells.

The specimen sequenced was thymocytes. These receptors originate from a boy less than two years old with a congenital heart defect.

The chain links TRBV2 to TRBJ1-2; TRBD1 aligns across 9 bases. From germline, CDR1 is SNHLY and CDR2 FYNNEI. The V segment lost 9 bases and the J segment 8 bases; nucleotides outside the gene matches: 10. The CDR3 covers 13 residues. The chain's CDR3 is CARTGQGLGGYTF. DNA for the CDR3: TGTGCCAGAACGGGACAGGGTCTGGGGGGCTACACCTTC.

The chain has TRBV6-6 and TRBJ1-2, with no clear D. The CDR3 sequence is 13 residues long. Deletions cut 6 bases from V and 2 bases from J, with 10 bases between. Germline V CDR1 and CDR2: MNHNY, SVGAGI (reference sequence). CDR3 DNA sequence: TGTGCCAGCAGCCCGGACTTGAACTATGGCTACACCTTC. It specifies CASSPDLNYGYTF.

The V gene is TRBV2, the J gene TRBJ2-5; D perhaps matches TRBD1 (7 bases). The germline V gene encodes CDR1 SNHLY and CDR2 FYNNEI. The CDR3 sequence is 15 residues long. Deletions cut 6 bases from V and 11 bases from J, with 25 bases between. In DNA form, the CDR3 reads TGTGCCAGCAGGGGACAGTTCCCAGCGTGGGAGGAGCAGTACTTC. It codes for CASRGQFPAWEEQYF.

This clone has just one count. The rearrangement links TRBV2 to TRBJ1-5; weak D call: TRBD1 (5 bases). This CDR3 is 17 amino acids long. V was cut by 0 bases and J by 0 bases, with 12 bases left in between. Germline-derived CDR1 and CDR2 are SNHLY and FYNNEI. For the CDR3, the DNA is TGTGCCAGCAGTGAAGCGTCGGCAGGGTTTAGCAATCAGCCCCAGCATTTT. This gives the protein CASSEASAGFSNQPQHF.

V gene TRBV4-1 combines with J gene TRBJ2-1, with D perhaps matching TRBD2 (5 bases). This CDR3 is 16 amino acids long. V was cut by 3 bases and J by 7 bases, with 19 bases left in between. In germline, CDR1 is MGHRA, CDR2 YSYEKL. The CDR3 DNA follows: TGCGCCAGCAGCCAGCAGACATCCTCCTCGGGGAATGAGCAGTTCTTC. This translates into CASSQQTSSSGNEQFF.

This sequence joins TRBV27 and TRBJ2-7; D is undetermined. V gave up 3 bases and J gave up 0 bases, with 12 bases separating them. This CDR3 region has 15 residues. In germline, CDR1 is MNHEY, CDR2 SMNVEV (reference sequence). The CDR3 sequence is CASSFFSRPSYEQYF. The CDR3 DNA is TGTGCCAGCAGTTTTTTTAGCCGGCCCTCCTACGAGCAGTACTTC.

CDR3 amino acids: CASSSGLPGELFF. The CDR3 bases are TGTGCCAGCAGTTCGGGACTCCCCGGGGAGCTGTTTTTT. The chain has TRBV27 and TRBJ2-2, with D tentatively TRBD2 (6 bases). Trimming removed 4 bases at V and 6 bases at J, with 9 bases between. Germline V gene data show CDR1 as MNHEY and CDR2 as SMNVEV (reference sequence). This CDR3 region has 13 residues.

V gene TRBV19 combines with J gene TRBJ2-7, with 7 positions matching TRBD1. The CDR3 has 17 residues. V gave up 1 base and J gave up 5 bases; unmatched junction bases: 14. The germline CDR1 and CDR2 sequences are LNHDA and SQIVND (reference sequence). CDR3 residues: CASSIGTVETGSNEQYF. CDR3 sequence (DNA): TGTGCCAGTAGTATAGGTACCGTAGAGACAGGGTCGAACGAGCAGTACTTC.

This clone is a singleton in its sample. The chain combines TRBV4-3 with TRBJ2-1, with unresolved D. The germline V gene has CDR1 LGHNA and CDR2 YSLEER. The germline V and J ends were trimmed by 4 bases and 0 bases, with 16 bases remaining between them. The CDR3 covers 17 residues. The CDR3 loop reads CASSPRNTRSSYNEQFF. The CDR3 nucleotides are TGCGCCAGCAGCCCAAGAAATACCCGCAGCTCCTACAATGAGCAGTTCTTC.

The V call is TRBV27, the J call TRBJ1-5; D is possibly TRBD1 (5 bases). The CDR3 runs to 14 residues. Trimming removed 2 bases at V and 1 base at J, with 6 bases between. Germline CDR1 and CDR2: MNHEY and SMNVEV (reference sequence). The DNA for the CDR3 is TGTGCCAGCAGTTTAAAGGGGAGCAATCAGCCCCAGCATTTT. Amino acid sequence: CASSLKGSNQPQHF.

This clone was observed a few times. V is TRBV20-1 and J is TRBJ2-1, with TRBD1 identical over 7 bases. This CDR3 region has 11 residues. The ends lost 4 bases at V and 14 bases at J; junction bases unmatched: 8. Per the germline V gene, CDR1 is DFQATT and CDR2 is SNEGSKA (reference sequence). CDR3 in amino acids: CSAMDRKEKFF. As DNA, the CDR3 is TGCAGTGCTATGGACAGGAAGGAAAAGTTCTTC.

In its sample, this clone was seen a few times. This chain links TRBV27 with TRBJ2-2; no firm D call. Germline CDR1 is MNHEY and CDR2 is SMNVEV (reference sequence). The CDR3 is 11 residues long. V lost 6 bases to trimming and J lost 5 bases, with 4 bases between them. The CDR3 spells CASRATGELFF. CDR3 DNA sequence: TGTGCCAGCAGGGCAACCGGGGAGCTGTTTTTT.

V gene TRBV6-5 combines with J gene TRBJ2-7; 7 bases are a match to TRBD2. The CDR3 extends over 15 amino acids. V was pared by 0 bases and J by 4 bases, with 6 bases of the junction left unmatched. The germline V gene encodes CDR1 MNHEY and CDR2 SVGAGI. The CDR3 sequence: CASSYSGRAKYEQYF. CDR3 nucleotides: TGTGCCAGCAGTTACTCGGGGAGGGCCAAGTACGAGCAGTACTTC.

The genes are TRBV11-2 and TRBJ2-7; TRBD1 might be the D (7 bases). The CDR3 has 18 residues. Trimming stripped 5 bases from V and 0 bases from J, with 23 bases between. Germline CDR1 SGHAT, CDR2 FQNNGV. The CDR3 DNA reads TGTGCCAGCAGCCCCATCGCGGGGACAGCCTCTGACTCCTACGAGCAGTACTTC. As protein: CASSPIAGTASDSYEQYF.

The V call is TRBV12-5, the J call TRBJ2-5; D unresolved. The CDR3 is 11 amino acids. Trimming took 4 bases from V and 9 from J, leaving 9 bases between them. Germline V lookup: CDR1 LGHNT, CDR2 FRNRAP. CDR3 in amino acids: CASGSPAAQYF. The CDR3 nucleotides read TGTGCTAGTGGTTCCCCGGCGGCCCAGTACTTC.

V usage is TRBV29-1 and J usage is TRBJ1-2; maybe TRBD1 (6 bases). Between the trimmed V and J ends, which lost 2 bases and 8 bases, there was a span of 12 bases. The length of the CDR3 is 12 residues. Germline assignment: CDR1 SQVTM and CDR2 ANQGSEA. The CDR3 here is CSVETGRSGYTF. The CDR3 DNA sequence: TGCAGCGTTGAAACAGGGCGCTCCGGCTACACCTTC.

J is TRBJ2-7 and V is TRBV25-1, with a tentative D call TRBD2 (5 bases). The V end was cut by 8 bases, the J end by 3 bases, with 8 bases between. The germline V gene encodes CDR1 MGHDK and CDR2 SYGVNS. The CDR3 has 11 residues. In DNA, the CDR3 is TGTGCCAGCCAGAGGGACTACGAGCAGTACTTC. Encoded protein: CASQRDYEQYF.

The chain recombines TRBV4-1 with TRBJ2-7, with a weak D call TRBD2 (6 bases). V gave up 4 bases and J gave up 6 bases, with 13 bases separating them. The CDR3 consists of 13 residues. Germline V lookup: CDR1 MGHRA, CDR2 YSYEKL. CDR3 nucleotide sequence: TGCGCCAGCAGCCCCCTCGGGGGACTCGAGCAGTACTTC. This translates into CASSPLGGLEQYF.

V gene TRBV7-2 combines with J gene TRBJ2-3, with D tentatively TRBD1 (5 bases). Germline V gene data show CDR1 as SGHTA and CDR2 as FQGNSA. The V end was cut by 1 base, the J end by 5 bases, with 22 bases between. The CDR3 loop spans 18 amino acids. CDR3 in amino acids: CASSLVNRPHRVIDTQYF. CDR3 bases: TGTGCCAGCAGCTTAGTGAACAGGCCCCATAGAGTAATAGATACGCAGTATTTT.